This T cell receptor (beta chain) was identified in a study of blood T cell repertoires in COVID-19. Across the whole study: Spain, Italy and the United States supplied samples that represented acute and convalescent COVID-19. The analysed material was cDNA or gDNA that came from T cells, B-cell-depleted T cells, or PBMCs.

Original handling: Amplification of reference gene primers was used by the study to estimate nucleated cell counts. The method was immunoSEQ multiplex PCR; TCRdb's version includes in-frame clones alone and lacks a portion of them. From that table come the V and J calls and clone size; the DNA was used to work out D and trimming. This table has 140,000 to 150,000 clones, roughly nine tenths appearing once. The V gene's germline CDR1 is MNHNS and CDR2 SASEGT. The CDR3 runs to 16 residues. Trimming took 4 bases from V and 4 from J; bases not matched to a gene: 12. The chain is built from TRBV6-1 and TRBJ1-2; 7 nucleotides align to TRBD1. The sample comprised peripheral blood. The receptor's source is a human donor in a cohort sampled during active COVID-19. CDR3 DNA sequence: TGTGCCAGCAGTGGGGACAGTTTTCCCCCGGTCTATGGCTACACCTTC. Its protein product is CASSGDSFPPVYGYTF.